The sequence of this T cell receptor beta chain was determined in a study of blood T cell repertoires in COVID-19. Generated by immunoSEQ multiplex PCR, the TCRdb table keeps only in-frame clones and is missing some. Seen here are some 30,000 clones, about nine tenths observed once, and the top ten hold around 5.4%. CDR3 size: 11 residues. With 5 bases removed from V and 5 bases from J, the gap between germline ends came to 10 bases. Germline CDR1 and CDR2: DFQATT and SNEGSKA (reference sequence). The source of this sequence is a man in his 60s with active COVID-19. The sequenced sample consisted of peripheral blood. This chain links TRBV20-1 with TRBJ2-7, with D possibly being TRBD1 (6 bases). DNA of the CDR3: TGCAGTGCTTCCAGGGACAACGAGCAGTACTTC. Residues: CSASRDNEQYF.